This T cell receptor (beta chain) was recovered during a study of blood T cell repertoires in COVID-19. For the study at large: There were acute and convalescent COVID-19 samples, and they came from the United States, Italy and Spain.

The CDR3 runs 15 residues. The germline V gene has CDR1 SGHDT and CDR2 YYEEEE. Trimming pared 3 bases from V and 0 bases from J, leaving 10 bases between. Sequenced by immunoSEQ multiplex PCR; TCRdb stores in-frame clones only, minus some. The sample shows under 25,000 clones, over 80% of them seen only once. The clonotype originates from a woman aged 80 or over with acute or convalescent COVID-19. V is TRBV5-6 and J is TRBJ1-3; TRBD1 might be the D (6 bases). What was sequenced was peripheral blood. In DNA, the CDR3 is TGTGCCAGCAGCTGGCTCAGGGGCTCTGGAAACACCATATATTTT. Translation gives CASSWLRGSGNTIYF.